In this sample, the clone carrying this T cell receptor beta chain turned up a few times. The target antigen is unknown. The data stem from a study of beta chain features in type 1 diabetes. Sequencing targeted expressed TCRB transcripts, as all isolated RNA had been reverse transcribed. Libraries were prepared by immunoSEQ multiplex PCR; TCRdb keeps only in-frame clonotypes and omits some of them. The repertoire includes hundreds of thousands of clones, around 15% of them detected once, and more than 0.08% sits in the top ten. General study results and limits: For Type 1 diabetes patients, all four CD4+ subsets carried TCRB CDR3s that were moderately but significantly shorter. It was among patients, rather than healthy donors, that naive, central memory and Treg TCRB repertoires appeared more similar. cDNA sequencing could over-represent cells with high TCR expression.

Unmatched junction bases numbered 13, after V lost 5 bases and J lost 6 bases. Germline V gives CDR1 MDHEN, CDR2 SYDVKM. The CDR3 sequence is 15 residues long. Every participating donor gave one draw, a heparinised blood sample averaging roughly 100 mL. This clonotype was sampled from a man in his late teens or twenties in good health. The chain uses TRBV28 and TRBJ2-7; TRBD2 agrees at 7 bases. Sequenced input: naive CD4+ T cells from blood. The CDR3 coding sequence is TGTGCCAGCAGTGGACTAGTTGGTATCGTTGGCGAGCAGTACTTC. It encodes CASSGLVGIVGEQYF.